This is a list of T cell receptor beta chains from one sample in a study of blood T cell repertoires in COVID-19. TCRdb's copy holds only in-frame clones and misses some; the assay was immunoSEQ multiplex PCR. This sample has roughly 190,000 clones, with about 80% found just once. Sequencing used peripheral blood. These receptors all come from a man in his 60s with acute or convalescent COVID-19. CDR3s include the opening cysteine and the closing phenylalanine or tryptophan. Each record gives: CDR3 protein, V gene, J gene, clone size. Only part of the rows carry a size: once, few, many, or a class if the clone is expanded.

CDR3aa: CASSIGGQINSPLHF; v_gene: TRBV19; j_gene: TRBJ1-6; abundance: .
CDR3aa: CASSESGGGGQPQHF; v_gene: TRBV2; j_gene: TRBJ1-5; abundance: .
CDR3aa: CASAPEQTGTGVFYEQYF; v_gene: TRBV7-2; j_gene: TRBJ2-7; abundance: .
CDR3aa: CASSLTANQPQHF; v_gene: TRBV11-2; j_gene: TRBJ1-5; abundance: few
CDR3aa: CASSLGVRPGGSEKLFF; v_gene: TRBV7-6; j_gene: TRBJ1-4; abundance: .
CDR3aa: CASSSSGVGNTEAFF; v_gene: TRBV6-5; j_gene: TRBJ1-1; abundance: .
CDR3aa: CASSPRDKSRYNSPLHF; v_gene: TRBV7-2; j_gene: TRBJ1-6; abundance: once
CDR3aa: CASSQVAGGAGELFF; v_gene: TRBV3-1/TRBV3-2; j_gene: TRBJ2-2; abundance: .
CDR3aa: CASRNTGDSNQPQHF; v_gene: TRBV10-3; j_gene: TRBJ1-5; abundance: few
CDR3aa: CASSQTGGSNQPQHF; v_gene: TRBV7-6; j_gene: TRBJ1-5; abundance: .
CDR3aa: CASSVDGGRFSPDGYTF; v_gene: TRBV9; j_gene: TRBJ1-2; abundance: .
CDR3aa: CASSISETGATEAFF; v_gene: TRBV19; j_gene: TRBJ1-1; abundance: few
CDR3aa: CATSDEAGFRRYF; v_gene: TRBV24-1; j_gene: TRBJ2-3; abundance: .
CDR3aa: CASSQDLGTSSSYNEQFF; v_gene: TRBV4-3; j_gene: TRBJ2-1; abundance: .
CDR3aa: CASSLVPGPNTGELFF; v_gene: TRBV11-3; j_gene: TRBJ2-2; abundance: .
CDR3aa: CASSEAASGGTGLGETQYF; v_gene: TRBV6-1; j_gene: TRBJ2-5; abundance: .
CDR3aa: CASSLGLVYEQYF; v_gene: TRBV27; j_gene: TRBJ2-7; abundance: .
CDR3aa: CASSEADRSYEQYF; v_gene: TRBV10-2; j_gene: TRBJ2-7; abundance: .
CDR3aa: CATQNRASSGNTIYF; v_gene: TRBV6-6; j_gene: TRBJ1-3; abundance: .
CDR3aa: CASSTEGAAYEQYF; v_gene: TRBV6-5; j_gene: TRBJ2-7; abundance: few
CDR3aa: CASRTGQGPNQPQHF; v_gene: TRBV19; j_gene: TRBJ1-5; abundance: .
CDR3aa: CASSLGGGTEAFF; v_gene: TRBV7-9; j_gene: TRBJ1-1; abundance: .
CDR3aa: CASSRGQGVGQETQYF; v_gene: TRBV5-6; j_gene: TRBJ2-5; abundance: once
CDR3aa: CASSYPPPTDTQYF; v_gene: TRBV6-6; j_gene: TRBJ2-3; abundance: .
CDR3aa: CASSFPGTSGANEQFF; v_gene: TRBV13; j_gene: TRBJ2-1; abundance: .
CDR3aa: CASSLGQTNTEAFF; v_gene: TRBV7-3; j_gene: TRBJ1-1; abundance: .
CDR3aa: CASSRQGAFFNTEAFF; v_gene: TRBV6-2/TRBV6-3; j_gene: TRBJ1-1; abundance: .
CDR3aa: CASSIDSGTGSYEQYF; v_gene: TRBV19; j_gene: TRBJ2-7; abundance: .
CDR3aa: CASSLGQGHSGNTIYF; v_gene: TRBV11-2; j_gene: TRBJ1-3; abundance: .
CDR3aa: CASSEERQSSYNSPLHF; v_gene: TRBV2; j_gene: TRBJ1-6; abundance: .
CDR3aa: CASLADSYNEQFF; v_gene: TRBV30; j_gene: TRBJ2-1; abundance: .
CDR3aa: CASSFRLAGVTLRGTEQFF; v_gene: TRBV7-8; j_gene: TRBJ2-1; abundance: .
CDR3aa: CASSFEVSYNEQFF; v_gene: TRBV5-5; j_gene: TRBJ2-1; abundance: many
CDR3aa: CASSYAGNGYTF; v_gene: TRBV6-6; j_gene: TRBJ1-2; abundance: .
CDR3aa: CASSQDLLSGANVLTF; v_gene: TRBV3-1/TRBV3-2; j_gene: TRBJ2-6; abundance: .
CDR3aa: CASSQEPGVPNQPQHF; v_gene: TRBV4-3; j_gene: TRBJ1-5; abundance: .
CDR3aa: CASRQGYNEQFF; v_gene: TRBV2; j_gene: TRBJ2-1; abundance: .
CDR3aa: CASSLRAGFTYNEQFF; v_gene: TRBV27; j_gene: TRBJ2-1; abundance: few
CDR3aa: CSVEDLRRGGYTF; v_gene: TRBV29-1; j_gene: TRBJ1-2; abundance: many
CDR3aa: CASETYTYYGYTF; v_gene: TRBV30; j_gene: TRBJ1-2; abundance: .
CDR3aa: CAWSVRLAGVNEQFF; v_gene: TRBV30; j_gene: TRBJ2-1; abundance: .
CDR3aa: CASSVGGGGDSNQPQHF; v_gene: TRBV6-1; j_gene: TRBJ1-5; abundance: few
CDR3aa: CASSPTLAYNSPLHF; v_gene: TRBV5-6; j_gene: TRBJ1-6; abundance: .
CDR3aa: CASSPRGGGNEQFF; v_gene: TRBV7-2; j_gene: TRBJ2-1; abundance: few
CDR3aa: CATLPYRALYEQYF; v_gene: TRBV2; j_gene: TRBJ2-7; abundance: once
CDR3aa: CATSDSRGTGFGEKLFF; v_gene: TRBV24-1; j_gene: TRBJ1-4; abundance: .
CDR3aa: CASSQQGALYEQYF; v_gene: TRBV6-6; j_gene: TRBJ2-7; abundance: few
CDR3aa: CASSQEGLSGGTYNEQFF; v_gene: TRBV4-1; j_gene: TRBJ2-1; abundance: once
CDR3aa: CASNGPGGELFF; v_gene: TRBV19; j_gene: TRBJ2-2; abundance: .
CDR3aa: CASKAGEQFF; v_gene: TRBV10-2; j_gene: TRBJ2-1; abundance: few
CDR3aa: CANEVRRHSYEQYF; v_gene: TRBV12-5; j_gene: TRBJ2-7; abundance: .
CDR3aa: CASSQLAGGTGELFF; v_gene: TRBV5-1; j_gene: TRBJ2-2; abundance: .
CDR3aa: CASSFPPTSREVETQYF; v_gene: TRBV5-5; j_gene: TRBJ2-5; abundance: .
CDR3aa: CASSDPAGGVLNIQYF; v_gene: TRBV2; j_gene: TRBJ2-4; abundance: .
CDR3aa: CASSLAGGSYNEQFF; v_gene: TRBV11-2; j_gene: TRBJ2-1; abundance: .
CDR3aa: CASSPRQGIHEQYF; v_gene: TRBV19; j_gene: TRBJ2-7; abundance: .
CDR3aa: CASSQGGQGGSPLHF; v_gene: TRBV3-1/TRBV3-2; j_gene: TRBJ1-6; abundance: .